What follows are 25 T cell receptor beta chains derived from one specimen sequenced in a study of Graves' ophthalmopathy and Graves' hyperthyroidism. Researchers took RNA transcripts and amplified TCR beta CDR3 regions from them. Second-round multiplex PCR came after a first-round RT-PCR that employed HTBI primers. TCRdb re-analysed the multiplex PCR reads in MiXCR, keeping a single row per CDR3 protein. Of about 500,000 distinct CDR3 sequences in the sample, over 13% were seen once. Sequencing was carried out using blood. The receptors shown here come from a woman in her twenties or thirties with Graves' ophthalmopathy.

This clonotype was detected ten times or more. The chain has TRBV27 and TRBJ1-5, with D unresolved. The ends were cut back, 0 bases at V and 6 bases at J, with 9 bases in the middle. The CDR3 covers 14 residues. The germline V gene encodes CDR1 MNHEY and CDR2 SMNVEV (reference sequence). The CDR3 is CASSLSEVAQPQHF. The CDR3 nucleotides are TGTGCCAGCAGTTTATCGGAGGTAGCTCAGCCCCAGCATTTT.

The table lists this clonotype with many counts. The junction differs from germline at one of its ends, possibly a read error. The chain employs TRBV28 and TRBJ2-2; D may be TRBD2 (5 bases). The CDR3 spans 15 residues. Germline V gives CDR1 MDHEN, CDR2 SYDVKM. CDR3 in amino acids: CASSLAGPPPGEPFF. CDR3 in DNA: TGTGCCAGCAGTTTGGCGGGTCCCCCCCCCGGGGAGCCGTTTTTT.

There are many counts of this clonotype. This chain links TRBV12-3 or TRBV12-4 with TRBJ1-5; D gene ambiguous. V lost 3 bases and J 6 bases, leaving 15 bases between the germline ends. The CDR3 runs to 15 residues. The CDR3: CASSFTHRTGQPQHF. CDR3 DNA: TGTGCCAGCAGTTTCACCCACCGCACGGGTCAGCCCCAGCATTTT.

This clonotype was observed many times. V and J are TRBV29-1 and TRBJ2-7; 9 nucleotides agree with TRBD1. Germline lookup yields CDR1 SQVTM and CDR2 ANQGSEA. This CDR3 is 16 amino acids long. V dropped 4 bases and J dropped 2; count of bases not matched to a gene: 12. The DNA of the CDR3 is TGCAGCGTTGGGGGGACAGGGCCTCCCTCGACCTACGAGCAGTACTTC. Translated, it gives CSVGGTGPPSTYEQYF.

This clonotype was seen repeatedly, ten times or more. In DNA, the CDR3 is TGTGCCAGCATGACCGGACTAGCGGGAGGGCCCACCTACGAGCAGTACTTC. Translating gives CASMTGLAGGPTYEQYF. This chain uses TRBV6-4 with TRBJ2-7; 15 nucleotides agree with TRBD2. The junction had 9 bases not matched to a gene; V was cut back by 7 bases and J by 2 bases. This CDR3 is built from 17 residues. CDR1 MRHNA and CDR2 SNTAGT come from the germline V gene.

This clonotype appeared many times. The rearrangement uses TRBV12-3 or TRBV12-4 and TRBJ2-7; D is unclear. Trimming removed 6 bases from V and 2 bases from J, with 11 bases in between. This CDR3 is built from 13 residues. The CDR3 bases are TGTGCCAGCAGCGTCCAGGAGACCTACGAGCAGTACTTC. Its translation is CASSVQETYEQYF.

This clonotype was seen at least ten times. The chain is built from TRBV5-1 and TRBJ1-1; TRBD1 agrees at 7 bases. The CDR3 is made up of 18 amino acids. Germline-derived CDR1 and CDR2 are SGHRS and YFSETQ. Unmatched junction bases numbered 13, after V lost 1 base and J lost 1 base. CDR3 coding DNA: TGCGCCAGCAGCTTGAAAGCGGGACAGCAGAACGAGAACACTGAAGCTTTCTTT. Translating it yields CASSLKAGQQNENTEAFF.

The table lists this clonotype with many counts. The rearrangement uses TRBV5-1 and TRBJ2-7, with 7 bases matching TRBD1. V gave up 0 bases and J gave up 2 bases; unmatched junction bases: 5. CDR3 length equals 15 residues. CDR1 is SGHRS and CDR2 is YFSETQ in the germline V gene. CDR3 nucleotide sequence: TGCGCCAGCAGCTTGGAGACAGGGTCCGCCTACGAGCAGTACTTC. This gives the protein CASSLETGSAYEQYF.

This clonotype showed up many times. J is TRBJ2-7 and V is TRBV3-1; 7 positions match TRBD2. The trim removed 4 bases at V and 6 bases at J, leaving 12 bases unmatched. This CDR3 comprises 15 residues. In germline, CDR1 is LGHDT, CDR2 YNNKEL (reference sequence). CDR3 loop: CASSLRRESGGEQYF. CDR3 nucleotide sequence: TGTGCCAGCAGCCTAAGACGGGAGTCGGGAGGCGAGCAGTACTTC.

This clonotype was recorded at least ten times. This rearrangement joins TRBV20-1 to TRBJ1-1; 7 bases are a match to TRBD1. The germline V gene encodes CDR1 DFQATT and CDR2 SNEGSKA (reference sequence). The trim removed 2 bases at V and 6 bases at J, leaving 6 bases unmatched. This CDR3 spans 13 amino acids. The CDR3 DNA reads as TGCAGTGCTAGAAAGGGGGCGCACGCTGAAGCTTTCTTT. Translating it yields CSARKGAHAEAFF.

This clonotype was counted ten times or more. The chain carries TRBV15 and TRBJ1-2; weak D call: TRBD1 (5 bases). Between the trimmed V and J ends, which lost 1 base and 0 bases, there was a span of 15 bases. CDR1 LNHNV and CDR2 YYDKDF come from the germline V gene (reference sequence). The CDR3 contains 17 residues. CDR3 DNA sequence: TGTGCCACCAGCAGAGGGGGGGGTCTTGGAGCTAACTATGGCTACACCTTC. Translated: CATSRGGGLGANYGYTF.

This clonotype was seen many times. The V call is TRBV6-5, the J call TRBJ2-6; D is ambiguous. Germline values: CDR1 MNHEY, CDR2 SVGAGI. This CDR3 has 15 residues. Trimming shortened V by 5 bases and J by 0 bases, and 8 bases separated the two germline ends. The CDR3 is CASSTQNSGANVLTF. DNA for the CDR3: TGTGCCAGCAGTACTCAAAACTCTGGGGCCAACGTCCTGACTTTC.

There are many counts of this clonotype. The rearrangement uses TRBV30 and TRBJ2-2; TRBD2 is a possible D gene (6 bases). CDR3 size: 15 residues. The germline gives CDR1 GTSNPN, CDR2 SVGIG (reference sequence). V was trimmed by 2 bases and J by 4 bases, leaving 14 bases between them. Here the CDR3 reads CAWSNIAVSTGELFF. DNA for the CDR3: TGTGCCTGGAGTAATATAGCGGTGAGCACCGGGGAGCTGTTTTTT. The entire variable domain, with the rest obtained from reference TRBV30 and TRBJ2-2, is as follows: SQTIHQWPATLVQPVGSPLSLECTVEGTSNPNLYWYRQAAGRGLQLLFYSVGIGQISSEVPQNLSASRPQDRQFILSSKKLLLSDSGFYLCAWSNIAVSTGELFFGEGSRLTVL.

V is TRBV6-1 and J is TRBJ2-7; possibly TRBD2 for D (6 bases). The germline V gene has CDR1 MNHNS and CDR2 SASEGT. V dropped 8 bases and J dropped 6 bases, with 20 bases sitting between them. The CDR3 loop spans 14 amino acids. The CDR3 reads CASHYAGQSGEQYF. CDR3 nucleotide sequence: TGTGCCAGCCACTACGCGGGGCAGTCGGGCGAGCAGTACTTC.

DNA of the CDR3: TGTGCCAGCCTTGAGGGAGGGGGTGAAGCTTTCTTT. Translation: CASLEGGGEAFF. This sequence joins TRBV12-3 or TRBV12-4 and TRBJ1-1; TRBD1 might be the D (6 bases). Trimming removed 8 bases at V and 7 bases at J, with 14 bases between. The CDR3 runs to 12 residues.

This clonotype was seen repeatedly, ten times or more. The chain employs TRBV12-3 or TRBV12-4 and TRBJ2-4, with a possible D match to TRBD2 (6 bases). This CDR3 has 16 amino acids. Trimming removed 1 base at V and 0 bases at J, with 10 bases between. The CDR3 nucleotides read TGTGCCAGCAGTTTAGGGACTACCTTAGCCAAAAACATTCAGTACTTC. Translating it yields CASSLGTTLAKNIQYF.

This clonotype was found many times. The genes are TRBV5-1 and TRBJ2-7; TRBD1 matches 7 bases. The CDR3 totals 17 residues. The J segment lost 3 bases and the V segment lost 0 bases, leaving 12 bases of the junction unmatched. Looked up from germline, CDR1 is SGHRS and CDR2 is YFSETQ. The CDR3 sequence is CASSLAGQGEGIYEQYF. CDR3 in DNA: TGCGCCAGCAGCTTGGCCGGTCAGGGGGAAGGGATCTACGAGCAGTACTTC.

This clonotype was picked up many times. The rearrangement uses TRBV4-1 and TRBJ1-1; 7 positions agree with TRBD1. V gave up 1 base and J gave up 3 bases; unmatched junction bases: 8. The CDR3 runs to 16 residues. Germline CDR1 and CDR2: MGHRA and YSYEKL. The CDR3 spells CASSQAPTGSHTEAFF. The CDR3 coding sequence is TGCGCCAGCAGCCAAGCACCGACAGGGTCGCACACTGAAGCTTTCTTT.

In its sample, this clonotype was seen a few times. The CDR3 loop reads CASSIDGGPGELFF. For the CDR3, the DNA is TGTGCCAGTAGTATAGATGGGGGACCCGGGGAGCTGTTTTTT. This rearrangement joins TRBV19 to TRBJ2-2; either TRBD1 or TRBD2 may fit D (5 bases each). The CDR3 has 14 amino acids. CDR1 LNHDA and CDR2 SQIVND come from the germline V gene (reference sequence). Trimming pared 0 bases from V and 6 bases from J, leaving 8 bases between.

The table lists this clonotype with many counts. This chain joins TRBV9 and TRBJ1-1; D gene ambiguous. This CDR3 has 12 amino acids. The germline V gene encodes CDR1 SGDLS and CDR2 YYNGEE. Trimming pared 3 bases from V and 4 bases from J, leaving 7 bases between. The CDR3 here is CASSGGSTEAFF. In DNA, the CDR3 is TGTGCCAGCAGCGGGGGTAGCACTGAAGCTTTCTTT.

The chain joins TRBV6-5 to TRBJ2-7; D is perhaps TRBD1 or TRBD2 (6 bases each). This CDR3 has 14 residues. Trimming stripped 2 bases from V and 4 bases from J, with 12 bases between. Germline V CDR1 and CDR2: MNHEY, SVGAGI. The CDR3 spells CASSYRLGGYEQYF. As DNA, the CDR3 is TGTGCCAGCAGTTACCGGTTAGGGGGGTACGAGCAGTACTTC.

Ten or more counts support this clonotype. The rearrangement uses TRBV4-1 and TRBJ2-6; D is unresolved. V was cut by 0 bases and J by 4 bases, with 7 bases left in between. This CDR3 is built from 15 residues. Germline V gene lookup returns CDR1 MGHRA and CDR2 YSYEKL. CDR3 sequence (DNA): TGCGCCAGCAGCCAAGAACCGTTCGGGGCCAACGTCCTGACTTTC. The encoded protein is CASSQEPFGANVLTF.

As for this clonotype: At one of its ends the junction is not consistent with the germline gene, which may arise from a read error. This sequence joins TRBV19 and TRBJ2-4; the match to TRBD1 covers 7 bases. This CDR3 is built from 15 residues. The germline V gene encodes CDR1 LNHDA and CDR2 SQIVND (reference sequence). CDR3 coding DNA: TGTGCCAGTAGTATGGGCAGGGGGTCTATCGGCATTAAGTACTTC. Protein: CASSMGRGSIGIKYF. Drawing the rest from reference TRBV19 and TRBJ2-4, the complete variable domain is DGGITQSPKYLFRKEGQNVTLSCEQNLNHDAMYWYRQDPGQGLRLIYYSQIVNDFQKGDIAEGYSVSREKKESFPLTVTSAQKNPTAFYLCASSMGRGSIGIKYFGAGTRLSVL.

This clonotype was detected many times. The rearrangement links TRBV6-1 to TRBJ1-5; 7 nucleotides match TRBD1. With 8 bases clipped from V and 2 bases from J, the junction kept 9 bases outside the gene matches. Germline values: CDR1 MNHNS, CDR2 SASEGT. The CDR3 is 15 residues long. The CDR3 nucleotides read TGTGCCAGCGGAAGACAGGGAAATGGCAATCAGCCCCAGCATTTT. It yields the protein CASGRQGNGNQPQHF.

The genes are TRBV6-1 and TRBJ2-5; D ambiguous. The V gene's germline CDR1 is MNHNS and CDR2 SASEGT. CDR3 size: 14 residues. Trimming left V 1 base short and J 4 bases short, with 10 bases between. CDR3 loop: CASSEVGSGETQYF. CDR3 DNA sequence: TGTGCCAGCAGTGAAGTGGGGTCCGGAGAGACCCAGTACTTC.